This T cell receptor beta chain emerged from a study of blood T cell repertoires in COVID-19. About the study: Collection of acute and convalescent COVID-19 samples took place in the United States, Italy and Spain.

Repertoires were generated with immunoSEQ multiplex PCR, while TCRdb's copy carries only in-frame clones and drops some. Seen here are around 91,000 clones, about 85% observed once, and the top ten hold over 35%. CDR3 length: 20 amino acids. Trimming removed 3 bases from V and 3 bases from J; junction bases left unmatched: 18. Germline V gene data show CDR1 as LNHDA and CDR2 as SQIVND (reference sequence). The TCR sequence derives from a man aged 80 or over with acute or convalescent COVID-19. Specimen: peripheral blood. The V and J genes are TRBV19 and TRBJ1-4, with 8 bases that match TRBD1. CDR3 DNA sequence: TGTGCCAGTAGTATGGATCCTCGCCAGGGGGCGTTTACTGCTAATGAAAAACTGTTTTTT. Amino acids: CASSMDPRQGAFTANEKLFF.